A selection of T cell receptor beta chains follows, all from one sample in a study of T cell responses to AZD1222 COVID-19 vaccine. Clones were sequenced by immunoSEQ multiplex PCR, and TCRdb holds only the in-frame ones, with some missing. The sample comprises around 200,000 clones, 94% of which are singletons, and roughly 1.5% rests with the top ten. Specimen: peripheral blood, collected 28 days after the second AZD1222 dose. All receptors derive from an adult who received the AZD1222 COVID-19 vaccine. CDR3s include the opening cysteine and the closing phenylalanine or tryptophan. The D gene is left open where the match is weak. Clone size, where shown, is once, few, many, or a class for clones that have expanded.

clone_size | d_call | j_call | v_call | cdr3_nt | cdr3_aa
- | - | TRBJ1-3 | TRBV3-1/TRBV3-2 | TGTGCCAGCAGCCAAGGGCCCGGGAACACCATATATTTT | CASSQGPGNTIYF
- | - | TRBJ1-6 | TRBV30 | TGTGCCTGGACGGTGAATTCACCCCTCCACTTT | CAWTVNSPLHF
once | TRBD1 | TRBJ2-1 | TRBV4-3 | TGCCCCAGCAGCCGACCTCCTGGGACAGGGGGGATTGATGAGCAGTTCTTC | CPSSRPPGTGGIDEQFF
- | - | TRBJ2-5 | TRBV5-4 | TGTGCCAGCAGCTTGGGGCAGGGGATTACAAAAGAGACCCAGTACTTC | CASSLGQGITKETQYF
- | - | TRBJ1-1 | TRBV6-6 | TGTGCCAGCAGTTGGGGGTCTTCGGGGGCGACCACTGAAGCTTTCTTT | CASSWGSSGATTEAFF
- | - | TRBJ2-7 | TRBV24-1 | TGTGCCACCAGTGGGGGACATTACTACGAGCAGTACTTC | CATSGGHYYEQYF
- | TRBD2 | TRBJ2-7 | TRBV25-1 | TGTGCCAGCAGTACAGCGGGGGGATCCTACGAGCAGTACTTC | CASSTAGGSYEQYF
- | TRBD1 | TRBJ2-1 | TRBV6-5 | TGTGCCAGCAGCCCCGGGACAGGGAGCTGGAATGAGCAGTTCTTC | CASSPGTGSWNEQFF
- | - | TRBJ2-7 | TRBV19 | TGTGCCAGTAGTATCTGGCCAGGGGATAACTACGAGCAGTACTTC | CASSIWPGDNYEQYF
- | - | TRBJ2-5 | TRBV27 | TGTGCCAGCAGTTTACTACAGGGAGTAGGGGAGACCCAGTACTTC | CASSLLQGVGETQYF
- | TRBD1 | TRBJ2-1 | TRBV7-3 | TGTGCCAGCAGCCCCATGGGACAGGGGTCTCATGAGCAGTTCTTC | CASSPMGQGSHEQFF
- | - | TRBJ1-2 | TRBV7-3 | TGTGCCAGCAGCAGGGGGGCGGACTATGGCTACACCTTC | CASSRGADYGYTF
- | - | TRBJ2-7 | TRBV5-1 | TGCGCCAGCAGCTTGGAGGCAGGGGTTGGCTACGAGCAGTACTTC | CASSLEAGVGYEQYF
few | TRBD2 | TRBJ2-1 | TRBV6-6 | TGTGCCAGCAGTTCTCGGGACTATTTGGGGCAGTTCTTC | CASSSRDYLGQFF
- | - | TRBJ1-2 | TRBV28 | TGTGCCAGCAGGAACCTACTTAAGGCGGACGGCTACACCTTC | CASRNLLKADGYTF
- | TRBD1 | TRBJ2-7 | TRBV5-6 | TGTGCCAGCAACACAAAATGGACAGGAAGCTACGAGCAGTACTTC | CASNTKWTGSYEQYF
- | - | TRBJ1-4 | TRBV27 | TGTGCCAGCAGTCCCCTACAGGGTTCGGGGGAAAAACTGTTTTTT | CASSPLQGSGEKLFF
- | TRBD1 | TRBJ1-2 | TRBV19 | TGTGCCAGTAGATACCTCCTCGGGACAGACTATGGCTACACCTTC | CASRYLLGTDYGYTF
- | - | TRBJ2-3 | TRBV24-1 | TGTGCCACCAGTGATGGCCGGGACTGGCCATATACGCAGTATTTT | CATSDGRDWPYTQYF
few | - | TRBJ1-3 | TRBV7-6 | TGTGCCAGCAGCTTGGGGAGGGAGCTTACTAGCTCTGGAAACACCATATATTTT | CASSLGRELTSSGNTIYF
once | TRBD1 | TRBJ2-2 | TRBV19 | TGTGCCACCCACGGGTCCTATCAAGGACAGGGATGGACCGGGGAGCTGTTTTTT | CATHGSYQGQGWTGELFF
once | - | TRBJ1-1 | TRBV29-1 | TGCAGCGGCAACACTGGGGCAGGGACTGAAGCTTTCTTT | CSGNTGAGTEAFF
- | - | TRBJ1-5 | TRBV10-2 | TGCGCCAGCGCGTTGGGGTACAATCAGCCCCAGCATTTT | CASALGYNQPQHF
- | TRBD2 | TRBJ2-2 | TRBV11-1 | TGTGCCAGCAGCTTAGGATGGCGGGAGATCACCGGGGAGCTGTTTTTT | CASSLGWREITGELFF
once | - | TRBJ2-1 | TRBV5-1 | TGCGCCAGCAGCTTGTATTGGGACTCCGGGGGCTCCTACAATGAGCAGTTCTTC | CASSLYWDSGGSYNEQFF
- | - | TRBJ1-3 | TRBV3-1/TRBV3-2 | TGTGCCAGCAGCCAAGGGTTGCAAGCGGGAAACACCATATATTTT | CASSQGLQAGNTIYF
- | - | TRBJ2-2 | TRBV3-1/TRBV3-2 | TGTGCCAGCAGCCAAGAGTACTTTCGGACTACAGCATCCAACACCGGGGAGCTGTTTTTT | CASSQEYFRTTASNTGELFF
- | TRBD1 | TRBJ2-3 | TRBV7-2 | TGTGCCAGCAGATTAACAGGGGGCGATCGTAGCACAGATACGCAGTATTTT | CASRLTGGDRSTDTQYF
- | TRBD1 | TRBJ1-2 | TRBV19 | TGTGCCAGTAGTATAGATCGGACAGGAAGTGGCTACACCTTC | CASSIDRTGSGYTF
- | - | TRBJ1-4 | TRBV4-3 | TGCGCCAGCAGCCAAGATAGGCACCGGCTTGTTAATGAAAAACTGTTTTTT | CASSQDRHRLVNEKLFF
few | - | TRBJ1-5 | TRBV5-8 | TGTGCCAGCAGCTTGGGGCAGGTAAGGCCCCAGCATTTT | CASSLGQVRPQHF
- | TRBD2 | TRBJ2-3 | TRBV7-3 | TGTGCCAGCAGCCTGACTAGCGGGGCTGACACAGATACGCAGTATTTT | CASSLTSGADTDTQYF
- | TRBD1 | TRBJ2-7 | TRBV4-1 | TGCGCCAGCAGCCAAGGGGGACAGGGGACCTACGAGCAGTACTTC | CASSQGGQGTYEQYF
- | - | TRBJ1-4 | TRBV19 | TGTGCCAGTAAGACCCCCCGGCAGGGGCCGGAAAAACTGTTTTTT | CASKTPRQGPEKLFF
- | TRBD1 | TRBJ1-4 | TRBV18 | TGTGCCAGCTCACCACCATCGGGACAGGTCGTCCAAAAACTGTTTTTT | CASSPPSGQVVQKLFF
- | - | TRBJ1-1 | TRBV5-1 | TGCGCCAGCAGCCCCGAGGGGGGTTGGGACACTGAAGCTTTCTTT | CASSPEGGWDTEAFF
- | TRBD2 | TRBJ2-5 | TRBV11-2 | TGTGCCAGCAGCTTAGGTCTAGCGGGAGGGATACAAGAGACCCAGTACTTC | CASSLGLAGGIQETQYF
- | - | TRBJ1-1 | TRBV7-2 | TGTGCCAGCAGCTTAGAGGCAGGGGAAGGTGAAGCTTTCTTT | CASSLEAGEGEAFF
- | - | TRBJ2-4 | TRBV3-1/TRBV3-2 | TGTGCCAGCAGCCAAGACCGCCATGCCGAACAGTACTTC | CASSQDRHAEQYF
- | - | TRBJ1-4 | TRBV9 | TGTGCCAGCAGCGGAGGAATGTTGGGAGGTGAAAAACTGTTTTTT | CASSGGMLGGEKLFF
- | - | TRBJ2-7 | TRBV6-5 | TGTGCCAGCGGAGTGTACGAGCAGTACTTC | CASGVYEQYF
few | TRBD2 | TRBJ2-1 | TRBV6-4 | TGTGCCAGCAGTGTCTCACTAGCGGGATCCAATGAGCAGTTCTTC | CASSVSLAGSNEQFF
- | TRBD1 | TRBJ1-1 | TRBV12-5 | TGTGCTAGTGGTTACGAGACAGGGGGCAGGACTGAAGCTTTCTTT | CASGYETGGRTEAFF
few | - | TRBJ2-2 | TRBV5-5 | TGTGCCAGCAGTTTGGACGCGAACACCGGGGAGCTGTTTTTT | CASSLDANTGELFF
- | - | TRBJ2-1 | TRBV12-3/TRBV12-4 | TGTGCCAGCAGACGCGTGAATGAGCAGTTCTTC | CASRRVNEQFF
- | - | TRBJ2-7 | TRBV5-5 | TGTGCCAGCAGCACCCTGACATTGGGGGAGCAGTACTTC | CASSTLTLGEQYF
- | - | TRBJ2-1 | TRBV9 | TGTGCCAGCAGCGTAGATGCCTTCTCCTACAATGAGCAGTTCTTC | CASSVDAFSYNEQFF
- | TRBD2 | TRBJ2-7 | TRBV28 | TGTGCCAGCAGTTTCCCTAGCGGGAACTACGAGCAGTACTTC | CASSFPSGNYEQYF
- | - | TRBJ1-1 | TRBV7-2 | TGTGCCAGCAGCTTAGCAGGGAGCGCTGAAGCTTTCTTT | CASSLAGSAEAFF
- | TRBD1 | TRBJ2-5 | TRBV27 | TGTGCCAGCAGTTTGGGACTTGGACAGGGGGTAGGAGAGACCCAGTACTTC | CASSLGLGQGVGETQYF
- | - | TRBJ2-6 | TRBV7-8 | TGTGCCAGCAGTTATGGACAGCCCTTAGCCGGGGCCAACGTCCTGACTTTC | CASSYGQPLAGANVLTF
- | - | TRBJ1-5 | TRBV2 | TGTGCCAGCAGTACTGACAGACTCGGTCAGCCCCAGCATTTT | CASSTDRLGQPQHF
- | - | TRBJ1-6 | TRBV30 | TGTGCCTGGAGGAGAGGGGGTTTGGACTCACCCCTCCACTTT | CAWRRGGLDSPLHF
- | - | TRBJ2-4 | TRBV28 | TGTGCCAGCAGTTTGGCCAAAAACATTCAGTACTTC | CASSLAKNIQYF
- | - | TRBJ2-3 | TRBV5-6 | TGTGCCAGCAGCTTGATTTGGGACAGCACAGATACGCAGTATTTT | CASSLIWDSTDTQYF
- | - | TRBJ1-4 | TRBV28 | TGTGCCAGTCGAAATACGGGGGGTAGAGAAAAACTGTTTTTT | CASRNTGGREKLFF
- | - | TRBJ1-2 | TRBV28 | TGTGCCAGCAGGGAAAAGGGGAAGAATGGCTACACCTTC | CASREKGKNGYTF
once | - | TRBJ1-3 | TRBV7-6 | TGTGCCAGCAGCGCCCTACCAGGGAACACCATATATTTT | CASSALPGNTIYF
- | - | TRBJ1-4 | TRBV2 | TGTGCCAGCAGTGAGCGACAGCATAATGAAAAACTGTTTTTT | CASSERQHNEKLFF